This entry is about one T cell receptor beta chain. The data derive from a study of blood T cell repertoires in COVID-19. The overall study: The study drew acute and convalescent COVID-19 samples from the United States, Italy and Spain. In each case, the material was cDNA or gDNA derived from T cells, B-cell-depleted T cells, or PBMCs.

Germline lookup yields CDR1 KGHDR and CDR2 SFDVKD. The CDR3 runs 14 residues. V shed 4 bases and J shed 4 bases, with 11 bases lying between them. Clones were sequenced by immunoSEQ multiplex PCR, and TCRdb holds only the in-frame ones, with some missing. The data show some 74,000 clones, 83% seen once. This clonotype was sampled from a man older than 75 with acute or convalescent COVID-19. The material sequenced was peripheral blood. V usage is TRBV24-1 and J usage is TRBJ2-3; D is possibly TRBD2 (5 bases). CDR3 nucleotide sequence: TGTGCCACCAGTGACCCCGGACTCTCAGATACGCAGTATTTT. The encoded protein is CATSDPGLSDTQYF.